Listed below are T cell receptor beta chains from one sample, sequenced in a study of shared clonotypes between healthy human individuals. Using immunoSEQ multiplex PCR, the repertoire was profiled, and TCRdb retains in-frame clones only, with some absent. In the table there are about 690,000 clones, about 90% of which are singletons. The specimen sequenced was memory CD8+ T cells from PBMCs. Receptors originate from a man between 18 and 29 years old in good health. Some clones in this sample may be carry-over from other donors' samples. CDR3s include the opening cysteine and the closing phenylalanine or tryptophan. The order of the fields is clone size, V gene, J gene, D gene, CDR3 DNA, CDR3 protein. A D gene is named only where the DNA matches it firmly. Clone size appears in some rows only: once, few, many, or a class for an expanded clone.

size: .; V: TRBV27; J: TRBJ2-2; D: .; DNA: TGTGCCAGCAGTTTAATGGTAGGGACCGGGGAGCTGTTTTTT; CDR3: CASSLMVGTGELFF
size: .; V: TRBV27; J: TRBJ1-5; D: TRBD1; DNA: TGTGCCAGCAGTCCAGGGGGCGCGGGCAATCAGCCCCAGCATTTT; CDR3: CASSPGGAGNQPQHF
size: .; V: TRBV7-9; J: TRBJ2-2; D: TRBD2; DNA: TGTGCCAGTTACGGACTAGCGGGAGGGCCGTACACCGGGGAGCTGTTTTTT; CDR3: CASYGLAGGPYTGELFF
size: .; V: TRBV29-1; J: TRBJ2-7; D: .; DNA: TGCAGCGTCGGACTTGACTACGAGCAGTACTTC; CDR3: CSVGLDYEQYF
size: once; V: TRBV9; J: TRBJ2-1; D: .; DNA: TGTGCCAGCAGCGGGGGCAGCCGGGGTGAGCAGTTCTTC; CDR3: CASSGGSRGEQFF
size: .; V: TRBV7-2; J: TRBJ2-3; D: .; DNA: TGTGCCAGCAGCTTTATAACAGGGCCCCGTGGAGATACGCAGTATTTT; CDR3: CASSFITGPRGDTQYF
size: .; V: TRBV5-6; J: TRBJ2-7; D: TRBD1; DNA: TGTGCCAGCAGCTCCGGGACAGGGGTTCCCCTCGAGCAGTACTTC; CDR3: CASSSGTGVPLEQYF
size: .; V: TRBV5-6; J: TRBJ2-7; D: .; DNA: TGTGCCAGCAGCTTGTCATCCGAGTACGAGCAGTACTTC; CDR3: CASSLSSEYEQYF
size: few; V: TRBV9; J: TRBJ1-1; D: .; DNA: TGTGCCAGCAGCGTAGACGGCTCGAACACTGAAGCTTTCTTT; CDR3: CASSVDGSNTEAFF
size: .; V: TRBV2; J: TRBJ2-7; D: .; DNA: TGTGCCAGCAGTGAAGGATGGGCAGACTCCTACGAGCAGTACTTC; CDR3: CASSEGWADSYEQYF
size: .; V: TRBV5-4; J: TRBJ1-2; D: .; DNA: TGTGCCAGCAGCTTGAGTATGTCTAAGGATGGCTACACCTTC; CDR3: CASSLSMSKDGYTF
size: once; V: TRBV5-4; J: TRBJ2-5; D: TRBD1; DNA: TGTGCCAGCAGCTTGGTAGGACAGGGACTTGAGACCCAGTACTTC; CDR3: CASSLVGQGLETQYF
size: .; V: TRBV7-3; J: TRBJ2-3; D: .; DNA: TGTGCCAGCAGCTTCCTCACAGGGAGCACAGATACGCAGTATTTT; CDR3: CASSFLTGSTDTQYF
size: .; V: TRBV7-9; J: TRBJ1-3; D: .; DNA: TGTGCCAGCAGTATTGCCCCCCCGGGGGTTGCTGGAAACACCATATATTTT; CDR3: CASSIAPPGVAGNTIYF
size: .; V: TRBV7-9; J: TRBJ2-7; D: .; DNA: TGTGCCAGCAGTTGGGGCGGCGAGCAGTACTTC; CDR3: CASSWGGEQYF
size: .; V: TRBV9; J: TRBJ2-1; D: .; DNA: TGTGCCAGCAGCGTAGGTGGGGGCTACAATGAGCAGTTCTTC; CDR3: CASSVGGGYNEQFF
size: once; V: TRBV7-5; J: TRBJ2-1; D: .; DNA: TGTGCCAGCAGCTTTTCACCTAACAATGAGCAGTTCTTC; CDR3: CASSFSPNNEQFF
size: .; V: TRBV6-5; J: TRBJ2-5; D: .; DNA: TGTGCCAGCTCAGGATCCGGGAGCCCGCAAGAGACCCAGTACTTC; CDR3: CASSGSGSPQETQYF
size: .; V: TRBV7-9; J: TRBJ1-2; D: .; DNA: TGTGCCAGCAGCCCCAATAACTATGGCTACACCTTC; CDR3: CASSPNNYGYTF
size: once; V: TRBV29-1; J: TRBJ2-1; D: .; DNA: TGCAGCGTTGATAATTTCGGCGGGGGCCTCTACAATGAGCAGTTCTTC; CDR3: CSVDNFGGGLYNEQFF
size: once; V: TRBV9; J: TRBJ2-7; D: TRBD2; DNA: TGTGCCAGCAGCGTAGGACTAGCGGGGTCCGCTTCCTACGAGCAGTACTTC; CDR3: CASSVGLAGSASYEQYF
size: .; V: TRBV28; J: TRBJ1-5; D: .; DNA: TGTGCCAGCAGTTTAGGGGGCGGGCAGAGGCAGCCCCAGCATTTT; CDR3: CASSLGGGQRQPQHF
size: .; V: TRBV19; J: TRBJ2-3; D: .; DNA: TGTGCCAGTAACCGAGGGCAGGGAGACACAGATACGCAGTATTTT; CDR3: CASNRGQGDTDTQYF
size: .; V: TRBV5-1; J: TRBJ2-1; D: .; DNA: TGCGCCAGCAGCTTGGTAGGGGATGAGCAGTTCTTC; CDR3: CASSLVGDEQFF
size: .; V: TRBV5-4; J: TRBJ1-4; D: .; DNA: TGTGCCAGCAGCTTAAGCCCCGTGGTCGGTAATGAAAAACTGTTTTTT; CDR3: CASSLSPVVGNEKLFF
size: .; V: TRBV5-4; J: TRBJ2-7; D: .; DNA: TGTGCCAGCAGCCGTCGGGACTTAGACTACGAGCAGTACTTC; CDR3: CASSRRDLDYEQYF
size: few; V: TRBV14; J: TRBJ2-7; D: TRBD2; DNA: TGTGCCAGCAGCCAAGATCGACTAGCGGGAGGGGCTTCCTACGAGCAGTACTTC; CDR3: CASSQDRLAGGASYEQYF
size: .; V: TRBV7-9; J: TRBJ2-3; D: .; DNA: TGTGCCAGCAGTTCTAGTGTAGATACGCAGTATTTT; CDR3: CASSSSVDTQYF
size: .; V: TRBV9; J: TRBJ2-6; D: TRBD1; DNA: TGTGCCAGCAGGGTACCGGGACAGTCCTCTGGGGCCAACGTCCTGACTTTC; CDR3: CASRVPGQSSGANVLTF
size: .; V: TRBV30; J: TRBJ2-5; D: TRBD1; DNA: TGTGCCTGGAGTGTACGGGGGACAGGGAATAAGACCCAGTACTTC; CDR3: CAWSVRGTGNKTQYF
size: .; V: TRBV9; J: TRBJ2-7; D: TRBD2; DNA: TGTGCCAGCAGCGTAGGCAGACTAGCGGGGACCTACGAGCAGTACTTC; CDR3: CASSVGRLAGTYEQYF
size: .; V: TRBV15; J: TRBJ1-5; D: .; DNA: TGTGCCACCTCCGAGAGCAATCAGCCCCAGCATTTT; CDR3: CATSESNQPQHF
size: .; V: TRBV5-1; J: TRBJ1-4; D: TRBD1; DNA: TGCGCCAGCAGCTTGGCCGCCCTGACAGGGGGCGAAAAACTGTTTTTT; CDR3: CASSLAALTGGEKLFF
size: .; V: TRBV9; J: TRBJ2-1; D: .; DNA: TGTGCCAGCAGCGTAGGTGGGCGAGAGCAGTTCTTC; CDR3: CASSVGGREQFF
size: once; V: TRBV27; J: TRBJ2-1; D: TRBD2; DNA: TGTGCCAGCAGACCAGGCCTCGGGAGGGCAAGCGACAATGAGCAGTTCTTC; CDR3: CASRPGLGRASDNEQFF
size: .; V: TRBV28; J: TRBJ2-7; D: .; DNA: TGTGCCAGCAGTTGGGCCCGAGACGAGCAGTACTTC; CDR3: CASSWARDEQYF
size: .; V: TRBV9; J: TRBJ2-1; D: .; DNA: TGTGCCAGCAGCGTAGGTCTAGCCATGGGGTTCGAGCAGTTCTTC; CDR3: CASSVGLAMGFEQFF
size: .; V: TRBV7-6; J: TRBJ2-7; D: .; DNA: TGTGCCAGCAGCTTGTTAACAGGGAATCTCTACGAGCAGTACTTC; CDR3: CASSLLTGNLYEQYF
size: once; V: TRBV9; J: TRBJ2-7; D: TRBD1; DNA: TGTGCCAGCAGCGCATCAGGGGGACAGACCTACGAGCAGTACTTC; CDR3: CASSASGGQTYEQYF
size: .; V: TRBV10-3; J: TRBJ2-1; D: .; DNA: TGTGCCATCAGTGAGTCGATGGTTTACGAGCAGTTCTTC; CDR3: CAISESMVYEQFF
size: .; V: TRBV30; J: TRBJ2-2; D: .; DNA: TGTGCCTGGAACCCCGGGGGGCACACCGGGGAGCTGTTTTTT; CDR3: CAWNPGGHTGELFF
size: .; V: TRBV6-5; J: TRBJ2-7; D: .; DNA: TGTGCCACCCGGGCCAGCTACTTATACGAGCAGTACTTC; CDR3: CATRASYLYEQYF
size: .; V: TRBV27; J: TRBJ2-7; D: TRBD1; DNA: TGTGCCAGCAGTACTCGGACAGGAGATTACGAGCAGTACTTC; CDR3: CASSTRTGDYEQYF
size: once; V: TRBV28; J: TRBJ2-5; D: TRBD1; DNA: TGTGCCAGCAGTCGGACAGGGTCTCAAGAGACCCAGTACTTC; CDR3: CASSRTGSQETQYF
size: .; V: TRBV13; J: TRBJ2-1; D: TRBD1; DNA: TGTGCCAGCAGCCCGTACACAGGGGTCAATGAGCAGTTCTTC; CDR3: CASSPYTGVNEQFF
size: .; V: TRBV28; J: TRBJ1-5; D: TRBD1; DNA: TGTGCCAGCAGCAGGACAGGGCGAAACCAGCCCCAGCATTTT; CDR3: CASSRTGRNQPQHF
size: .; V: TRBV2; J: TRBJ1-5; D: .; DNA: TGTGCCAGCAGGGGGGGGGTGCAGCCCCAGCATTTT; CDR3: CASRGGVQPQHF
size: .; V: TRBV27; J: TRBJ1-1; D: .; DNA: TGTGCCAGCAGGGCCGCCAGAAACACTGAAGCTTTCTTT; CDR3: CASRAARNTEAFF
size: .; V: TRBV7-9; J: TRBJ2-7; D: .; DNA: TGTGCCAGCAGCGGAGCGGCGGGAACCCTGTACGAGCAGTACTTC; CDR3: CASSGAAGTLYEQYF
size: .; V: TRBV7-3; J: TRBJ2-5; D: .; DNA: TGTGCCAGCAGCTTAAAGGGGGGAGAGACCCAGTACTTC; CDR3: CASSLKGGETQYF
size: .; V: TRBV9; J: TRBJ2-7; D: TRBD2; DNA: TGTGCCAGCAGCGTAGGAGGAGGGGAGGGCCGAGAGCAGTACTTC; CDR3: CASSVGGGEGREQYF
size: .; V: TRBV11-1; J: TRBJ2-7; D: .; DNA: TGTGCCAGCAGCTTAAATCCGGTTGTCGGGTACGAGCAGTACTTC; CDR3: CASSLNPVVGYEQYF
size: .; V: TRBV19; J: TRBJ2-6; D: .; DNA: TGTGCCAGTAAGTGGACACAGTACTCTGGGGCCAACGTCCTGACTTTC; CDR3: CASKWTQYSGANVLTF
size: .; V: TRBV7-9; J: TRBJ2-3; D: .; DNA: TGTGCCAGCCGACGAGGGGATACGCATACGCAGTATTTT; CDR3: CASRRGDTHTQYF
size: .; V: TRBV29-1; J: TRBJ2-3; D: .; DNA: TGCAGCGTCCAACCGGGACCTGTGAGCACAGATACGCAGTATTTT; CDR3: CSVQPGPVSTDTQYF
size: .; V: TRBV14; J: TRBJ2-5; D: TRBD2; DNA: TGTGCCAGCAGCCCGCCACCGGGACTAGCGCCCGAGACCCAGTACTTC; CDR3: CASSPPPGLAPETQYF
size: .; V: TRBV9; J: TRBJ1-1; D: .; DNA: TGTGCCAGCAGCGAGCAGGGTAAGGGCACTGAAGCTTTCTTT; CDR3: CASSEQGKGTEAFF
size: once; V: TRBV19; J: TRBJ1-1; D: .; DNA: TGTGCCAGTACCCGGGGGAGGGGAGGGACTGAAGCTTTCTTT; CDR3: CASTRGRGGTEAFF
size: .; V: TRBV4-2; J: TRBJ2-7; D: .; DNA: TGTGCCAGCAGCCAGGTCGGGGTGGAGGGCGGCTACGAGCAGTACTTC; CDR3: CASSQVGVEGGYEQYF
size: .; V: TRBV7-6; J: TRBJ2-1; D: .; DNA: TGTGCCAGCAGCTTATTAGGGTTGGGAAATGAGCAGTTCTTC; CDR3: CASSLLGLGNEQFF